This record covers a single TCR beta chain. The specificity of this receptor is unknown. There are no base qualities to consult, and no much larger clone falls within one base. The source of the sample is a study of blood T cell repertoires in COVID-19 (dated by TCRdb to about 2020). For the wider study: Samples covering the acute and convalescent phases of COVID-19 were provided by collaborators in the United States, Italy and Spain. Samples were obtained from the ongoing ImmuneRACE study (first 160 participants) and from 950 to 1,500 subjects provided by 6 global collaborators. Where HLA class I and class II types were available, the types were taken from metadata supplied by the sample provider, not from assay-based typing. The dataset comprised deeply sampled blood TCRbeta repertoires from subjects exposed to, actively infected with, or recovered from COVID-19. The repertoires were released in a freely available public database meant as a resource for research on the immune response to SARS-CoV-2. The material from the prospective study consisted of cDNA or gDNA derived from T cells, B-cell-depleted T cells, or PBMCs. Nearly every sample came with metadata listing a de-identified subject ID, COVID-19 status, age in years and sex. The paper as a whole reports these results and caveats: Clinical and demographic metadata were provided uncurated, with the amount varying by source and participant.

Whole blood was collected in K2EDTA tubes by collaborating institutions according to the institutions' own protocols. For TCRbeta analysis, collaborators shipped samples as frozen whole blood, isolated PBMCs, or DNA extracted from either of those sample types. The CDR3 has 15 amino acids, counting the end cysteine and phenylalanine. Left in the record is the CDR3 DNA by itself, 45 bases read in frame from the first base. V is cut back by 5 bases and J by 0 bases, with 8 bases in the junction unmatched. According to the germline V gene, CDR1 reads SQVTM and CDR2 reads ANQGSEA. The immunoSEQ Assay, a bias-controlled multiplex PCR, was used to amplify TCRbeta CDR3 regions from genomic DNA. The published analysis was carried out like this. Within the assay, amplification of reference gene primers was used to estimate how many nucleated cells each sample contained. To quantify the absolute abundance of each unique TCRbeta CDR3 rearrangement, sequence reads were collapsed and filtered. Productive Simpson clonality was computed per sample as the square root of Simpson's diversity index over productive rearrangements. TCRdb took this table from immuneACCESS and kept in-frame rearrangements with V and J called. Such tables lack part of the clones; where checked against another copy, unresolved V genes explain under half of the gap, and the rest is unexplained. The V and J calls and clone size are taken from that table; D and trimming were inferred from the DNA. The table for this sample lists about 280,000 clones; around 85% of them were counted only once. The top ten clones comprise approximately 11% of the sample.

The source material was peripheral blood. This receptor was identified in a woman in her sixties or seventies with acute or convalescent COVID-19. The sequence is built from TRBV29-1 and TRBJ2-7; 9 bases in the middle match TRBD2. For the CDR3, the sequence is CSVLRGGGASYEQYF. Here is the DNA: TGCAGCGTTCTAAGGGGCGGGGGGGCCTCCTACGAGCAGTACTTC.